Listed below are T cell receptor beta chains from one sample, sequenced in a study of blood T cell repertoires in COVID-19. TCRdb keeps only in-frame clones here, not all; method: immunoSEQ multiplex PCR. Of some 130,000 clones in the sample, 80% to 90% were seen once. Sequences were obtained from PBMCs or T cells enriched from blood (not recorded which). These receptors were collected from a man aged 45-65 years who had recovered from COVID-19. Both conserved end residues are part of each CDR3. The D gene is left open where the match is weak.

D gene	V gene	CDR3 length	J gene	CDR3 protein
-	TRBV10-2	13	TRBJ2-2	CASMGPLSGELFF
-	TRBV4-3	16	TRBJ1-4	CASSQDRGRPNEKLFF
-	TRBV5-1	13	TRBJ2-1	CASSLGHNNEQFF
TRBD1	TRBV2	16	TRBJ1-1	CASSDRQGAVYTEAFF
-	TRBV5-1	14	TRBJ1-1	CASSTTGGNTEAFF
-	TRBV29-1	15	TRBJ2-2	CSAGDYLPNTGELFF
-	TRBV10-3	13	TRBJ2-5	CAIKGVAQETQYF
TRBD1	TRBV6-5	15	TRBJ2-5	CAGRQGVGRKETQYF
TRBD1	TRBV18	15	TRBJ1-1	CASSPRQGAGTEAFF
-	TRBV5-1	15	TRBJ1-5	CASRTDSHSNQPQHF
-	TRBV18	14	TRBJ1-2	CASSGLDVVSGYTF
-	TRBV5-4	15	TRBJ1-1	CASSSRQLMNTEAFF
-	TRBV19	15	TRBJ2-1	CASSPRSSVYNEQFF
-	TRBV9	13	TRBJ2-3	CASSVEVADTQYF
TRBD2	TRBV9	18	TRBJ2-3	CASSTGTSGRPITDTQYF
-	TRBV29-1	16	TRBJ1-1	CSVENPEAVKRPEAFF
TRBD1	TRBV18	17	TRBJ2-1	CASSPGQGWGAYNEQFF
-	TRBV6-5	13	TRBJ2-7	CASTGAGVYEQYF
-	TRBV25-1	12	TRBJ1-1	CASSEWETEAFF
-	TRBV28	13	TRBJ1-4	CASRGQTYEKLFF
-	TRBV4-3	17	TRBJ2-2	CASSQEMGARDRGELFF
TRBD2	TRBV2	17	TRBJ2-1	CASITSGTRRTYNEQFF
-	TRBV7-2	16	TRBJ1-2	CASSLSPATGNYGYTF
-	TRBV19	13	TRBJ1-4	CASQQGLFEKLFF
TRBD1	TRBV3-1/TRBV3-2	14	TRBJ1-6	CASSQETGYSPLHF
TRBD1	TRBV6-5	14	TRBJ1-5	CASRDRVGLQPQHF
-	TRBV14	14	TRBJ2-1	CASSPLLSYNEQFF
TRBD1	TRBV11-2	14	TRBJ1-1	CASSSDRDDTEAFF
-	TRBV7-9	14	TRBJ1-2	CASSPTDFNYGYTF
-	TRBV13	14	TRBJ1-1	CASSLQGWLTEAFF
TRBD1	TRBV5-4	15	TRBJ2-7	CASSLPGTESYEQYF
TRBD1	TRBV11-2	14	TRBJ1-1	CASSDGQGMGEAFF
TRBD1	TRBV5-1	15	TRBJ1-5	CASSRAGGDGQPQHF
-	TRBV28	13	TRBJ1-5	CASSRQGNQPQHF
TRBD1	TRBV3-1/TRBV3-2	14	TRBJ1-4	CASSRTGEREKLFF
TRBD2	TRBV5-1	15	TRBJ2-3	CASSLRAGGTDTQYF
-	TRBV12-3/TRBV12-4	13	TRBJ1-2	CASSLRGSWGYTF